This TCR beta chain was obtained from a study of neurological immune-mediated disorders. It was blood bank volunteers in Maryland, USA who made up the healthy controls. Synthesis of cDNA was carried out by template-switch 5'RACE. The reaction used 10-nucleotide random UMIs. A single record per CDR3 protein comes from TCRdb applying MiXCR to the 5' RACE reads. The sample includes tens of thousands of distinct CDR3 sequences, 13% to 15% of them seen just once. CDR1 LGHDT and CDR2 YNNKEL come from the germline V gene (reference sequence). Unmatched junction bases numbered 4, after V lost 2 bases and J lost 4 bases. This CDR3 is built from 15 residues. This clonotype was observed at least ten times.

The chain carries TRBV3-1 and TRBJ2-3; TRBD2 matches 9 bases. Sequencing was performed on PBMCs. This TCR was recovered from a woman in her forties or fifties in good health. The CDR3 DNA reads TGTGCCAGCAGCCAATCAGCGGGAGGCCCAGATACGCAGTATTTT. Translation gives CASSQSAGGPDTQYF.